These 22 T cell receptor beta chains came from one sample sequenced in a study of blood T cell repertoires in COVID-19. Sequencing used immunoSEQ multiplex PCR; TCRdb keeps in-frame clones, though not all of them. The table has 74,000 or so clones, roughly nine tenths seen once. Sequenced material: peripheral blood. These receptors came from a man aged 50-59 years with active COVID-19.

This chain links TRBV29-1 with TRBJ1-2; maybe TRBD1 (6 bases). The CDR3 is 14 amino acids. The germline V and J ends were trimmed by 8 bases and 1 base, with 17 bases remaining between them. CDR1 and CDR2 (germline): SQVTM, ANQGSEA. CDR3 protein: CSTFEQGSNYGYTF. CDR3 DNA: TGCAGCACTTTTGAACAGGGAAGTAACTATGGCTACACCTTC.

The chain uses TRBV9 and TRBJ1-2, with no clear D. V was pared by 4 bases and J by 5 bases, with 15 bases between. This CDR3 has 14 amino acids. Germline values: CDR1 SGDLS, CDR2 YYNGEE. The CDR3 loop reads CASSTGSESYGYTF. The CDR3 DNA reads as TGTGCCAGCAGCACCGGGTCCGAAAGTTATGGCTACACCTTC.

J is TRBJ1-3 and V is TRBV10-3; TRBD1 agrees at 7 bases. Losses at the gene ends were 4 bases for V and 4 bases for J; bases not matched to a gene: 4. Germline CDR1 ENHRY, CDR2 SYGVKD. CDR3 length: 14 residues. The CDR3 sequence is CAISGQGPGNTIYF. The CDR3, as DNA: TGTGCCATCAGTGGACAGGGACCGGGAAACACCATATATTTT.

The chain uses TRBV5-1 and TRBJ2-7, with TRBD1 identical over 7 bases. V lost 5 bases to trimming and J lost 3 bases; unmatched junction nucleotides: 2. The CDR3 length is 12 residues. Germline assignment: CDR1 SGHRS and CDR2 YFSETQ. The CDR3 here is CASSNRGYEQYF. In DNA, the CDR3 is TGCGCCAGCAGTAACAGGGGCTACGAGCAGTACTTC.

This clone was detected only a few times. Other DNA sequences within the sample encode an identical CDR3. The gene calls are TRBV7-8 and TRBJ1-2; TRBD1 is a possible D gene (5 bases). This CDR3 is built from 13 residues. V was cut by 3 bases and J by 6 bases, with 11 bases left in between. Per the germline V gene, CDR1 is SGHVS and CDR2 is FQNEAQ. The CDR3 DNA reads TGTGCCAGCAGCTTTCAATGGGGGGATGGCTACACCTTC. Its translation: CASSFQWGDGYTF.

The genes are TRBV6-2 or TRBV6-3 and TRBJ1-5; 8 nucleotides line up with TRBD1. The CDR3 consists of 14 residues. The V gene end was trimmed by 8 bases and the J gene end by 7 bases; junction bases not matched to a gene: 10. The germline V gene encodes CDR1 MNHEY and CDR2 SVGEGT. CDR3 loop: CASGRQGAKQPQHF. CDR3 nucleotide sequence: TGTGCCAGCGGCCGTCAGGGGGCTAAGCAGCCCCAGCATTTT.

This sequence joins TRBV5-1 and TRBJ2-1; 11 bases line up with TRBD1. CDR1 SGHRS and CDR2 YFSETQ come from the germline V gene. This CDR3 region has 15 residues. After removal of 2 bases from V and 6 bases from J, the junction contained 4 bases not matched to a gene. The CDR3 loop is CASSLRDRGTNEQFF. As DNA, the CDR3 is TGCGCCAGCAGCTTAAGGGACAGGGGGACCAATGAGCAGTTCTTC.

This clone has a single count. The rearrangement links TRBV29-1 to TRBJ2-7; 7 nucleotides match TRBD2. In germline, CDR1 is SQVTM, CDR2 ANQGSEA. J was trimmed by 2 bases and V by 4 bases; bases with no gene match: 8. The CDR3 is made up of 14 amino acids. The CDR3 protein is CSVGEPGLTYEQYF. CDR3 sequence (DNA): TGCAGCGTTGGAGAGCCGGGACTAACCTACGAGCAGTACTTC.

This rearrangement joins TRBV3-1 (or the pseudogene TRBV3-2) to TRBJ2-4, with 8 bases matching TRBD2. After removal of 4 bases from V and 1 base from J, the junction contained 9 bases not matched to a gene. The CDR3 has 17 amino acids. Looked up from germline, CDR1 is LGHDT and CDR2 is YNNKEL (reference sequence). Here the CDR3 reads CASSPEHGGAAKNIQYF. The CDR3 DNA follows: TGTGCCAGCAGCCCAGAACACGGGGGGGCCGCCAAAAACATTCAGTACTTC.

The chain has TRBV12-3 or TRBV12-4 and TRBJ1-2; D unresolved. Deletions cut 8 bases from V and 4 bases from J, with 5 bases between. This CDR3 has 10 residues. The DNA for the CDR3 is TGTGCCAGCTCCTCCTATGGCTACACCTTC. This encodes CASSSYGYTF.

The chain is built from TRBV9 and TRBJ2-7; 8 nucleotides agree with TRBD1. Germline V gene sequence: CDR1 SGDLS, CDR2 YYNGEE. J gave up 3 bases and V 0 bases, and 2 bases lay outside the gene matches. The CDR3 totals 14 residues. The CDR3 bases are TGTGCCAGCAGCGTAGGGGACAGGAACTACGAGCAGTACTTC. This encodes CASSVGDRNYEQYF.

The chain uses TRBV11-2 and TRBJ1-6; the D gene is possibly TRBD1 (5 bases). The V and J ends lost 2 bases and 4 bases respectively, with 18 bases between them. The CDR3 is made up of 18 amino acids. Germline V gene lookup returns CDR1 SGHAT and CDR2 FQNNGV. The CDR3 sequence is CASSLKRARTYYNSPLHF. CDR3 DNA: TGTGCCAGCAGCTTAAAAAGAGCGAGGACATATTATAATTCACCCCTCCACTTT.

V gene TRBV3-1 (or the pseudogene TRBV3-2) combines with J gene TRBJ1-1, with D unresolved. CDR3 length: 15 residues. The V end was cut by 4 bases, the J end by 2 bases, with 14 bases between. From germline, CDR1 is LGHDT and CDR2 YNNKEL (reference sequence). In DNA, the CDR3 is TGTGCCAGCAGCCCTCCGTCAAGAACTAACACTGAAGCTTTCTTT. Translated, it gives CASSPPSRTNTEAFF.

The chain joins TRBV7-2 to TRBJ2-2; D might be TRBD1 (5 bases). Per germline, CDR1 SGHTA and CDR2 FQGNSA. The CDR3 is 15 residues long. Trimming shortened V by 6 bases and J by 1 base, and 12 bases separated the two germline ends. CDR3 sequence (DNA): TGTGCCAGCAGTCAACAGGACGGGAACACCGGGGAGCTGTTTTTT. Translated, it gives CASSQQDGNTGELFF. Looking up the rest from reference TRBV7-2 and TRBJ2-2 gives the full variable domain: GAGVSQSPSNKVTEKGKDVELRCDPISGHTALYWYRQSLGQGLEFLIYFQGNSAPDKSGLPSDRFSAERTGGSVSTLTIQRTQQEDSAVYLCASSQQDGNTGELFFGEGSRLTVL.

This clone was detected once. DNA for the CDR3: TGTGCCAGCAGCTTAGATTCAGGGCCCACCGGGGAGCTGTTTTTT. Protein product: CASSLDSGPTGELFF. The V gene is TRBV7-9, the J gene TRBJ2-2; D is possibly TRBD1 (5 bases). V dropped 1 base and J dropped 4 bases, with 10 bases sitting between them. The germline gives CDR1 SEHNR, CDR2 FQNEAQ (reference sequence). The CDR3 consists of 15 residues.

The chain combines TRBV30 with TRBJ2-7; 7 bases agree with TRBD1. V shed 1 base, J shed 4 bases, and the junction held 7 bases outside the gene matches. Germline CDR1 GTSNPN, CDR2 SVGIG (reference sequence). The CDR3 contains 14 residues. The CDR3 loop is CAWSEVAGGYEQYF. The CDR3 nucleotides read TGTGCCTGGAGTGAAGTGGCAGGGGGATACGAGCAGTACTTC.

This chain links TRBV9 with TRBJ2-5; TRBD1 matches at 7 bases. This CDR3 is 14 amino acids long. The V gene's germline CDR1 is SGDLS and CDR2 YYNGEE. Trimming removed 4 bases from V and 1 base from J; junction bases left unmatched: 4. For the CDR3, the DNA is TGTGCCAGCAGCCCAAGACAGGGCCAAGAGACCCAGTACTTC. This sequence encodes CASSPRQGQETQYF.

This rearrangement joins TRBV5-7 to TRBJ2-7; 8 bases are a match to TRBD1. TRBV5-7 is identified as an open reading frame with a role that is uncertain. Trimming removed 2 bases from V and 8 bases from J; junction bases left unmatched: 15. The CDR3 has 16 amino acids. The CDR3: CASSFNPRTGSFQQYF. The CDR3 bases are TGTGCCAGCAGCTTCAACCCCCGGACAGGGTCTTTTCAGCAGTACTTC.

V gene TRBV6-2 or TRBV6-3 combines with J gene TRBJ2-1; 8 nucleotides match TRBD1. The J segment lost 1 base and the V segment lost 0 bases, leaving 2 bases of the junction unmatched. The CDR3 contains 16 residues. Germline values: CDR1 MNHEY, CDR2 SVGEGT. Here the CDR3 reads CASSYSGTGSYNEQFF. CDR3 DNA: TGTGCCAGCAGTTACTCCGGGACAGGTTCCTACAATGAGCAGTTCTTC.

This sequence joins TRBV12-3 or TRBV12-4 and TRBJ2-1; no clear D. Trimming took 6 bases from V and 6 from J, leaving 12 bases between them. The CDR3 totals 13 residues. The DNA of the CDR3 is TGTGCCAGCAGAAAGGAGACTTTCAATGAGCAGTTCTTC. It is translated as CASRKETFNEQFF.

This clone occurred once. DNA of the CDR3: TGTGCCAGCAGCTCCGGCCCAGGTCAGCCCCAGCATTTT. Translated: CASSSGPGQPQHF. The V gene is TRBV2, the J gene TRBJ1-5; D gene ambiguous. V dropped 6 bases and J dropped 6 bases, with 12 bases sitting between them. CDR1 SNHLY and CDR2 FYNNEI come from the germline V gene. The CDR3 has 13 residues.

The table lists this clone with a count of one. The rearrangement uses TRBV5-1 and TRBJ1-2, with 9 positions matching TRBD1. The CDR3 consists of 15 residues. Trimming took 3 bases from V and 3 from J; bases not matched to a gene: 6. The V gene's germline CDR1 is SGHRS and CDR2 YFSETQ. CDR3 residues: CASSWTGAGDYGYTF. The CDR3 DNA reads as TGCGCCAGCAGCTGGACAGGGGCGGGGGACTATGGCTACACCTTC. Full variable domain (outside the CDR3, taken from reference TRBV5-1 and TRBJ1-2): KAGVTQTPRYLIKTRGQQVTLSCSPISGHRSVSWYQQTPGQGLQFLFEYFSETQRNKGNFPGRFSGRQFSNSRSEMNVSTLELGDSALYLCASSWTGAGDYGYTFGSGTRLTVV.